The source of this T cell receptor (beta chain) is a study of OX40 agonist ivuxolimab in advanced cancers. Whole-study context: Patients undergoing dose escalation presented with hepatocellular carcinoma, melanoma, renal cell or head and neck cancer. Broader study findings: With doses of 0.1 to 3.0 mg/kg, CD4+ and CD8+ blood T cells had undergone clonal expansion by week 6.

Here immunoSEQ multiplex PCR was the method, and the copy in TCRdb shows in-frame clones only, minus some. The profile shows just under 45,000 clones, less than 85% of them singletons. Germline CDR1 is LNHDA and CDR2 is SQIVND (reference sequence). V was trimmed by 4 bases and J by 7 bases, leaving 10 bases between them. This CDR3 has 12 residues. This clone occurred a few times. The antigen is not known. Material: CD4+ or CD8+ T cells sorted from blood, obtained in a trial of the OX40 agonist ivuxolimab. The receptor was isolated from an adult with an advanced solid tumor such as melanoma, head and neck, liver or kidney cancer. This chain uses TRBV19 with TRBJ1-1; D is undetermined. The CDR3 protein is CASSTRGGEAFF. CDR3 coding DNA: TGTGCCAGTAGTACCCGGGGAGGTGAAGCTTTCTTT.